This T cell receptor beta chain was recovered during a study of cytomegalovirus exposure and HLA in healthy donors. Every donor was a healthy person donating bone marrow. PCR primers comprised 60 Vbeta and 13 Jbeta primers. Clones were read by immunoSEQ multiplex PCR, and TCRdb kept only the in-frame ones, dropping some. Here the sample spans about 150,000 clones, over 75% being singletons. Sequencing input: PBMCs. The TCR comes from a male donor in good health and CMV-seronegative.

CDR3 protein: CASSAPDRATEAFF. The CDR3 coding sequence is TGTGCCAGCAGCGCCCCCGACAGGGCCACTGAAGCTTTCTTT. The rearrangement uses TRBV9 and TRBJ1-1; the match to TRBD1 covers 7 bases. The CDR3 loop spans 14 amino acids. The V gene end was trimmed by 3 bases and the J gene end by 4 bases; junction bases not matched to a gene: 6. Germline V gene sequence: CDR1 SGDLS, CDR2 YYNGEE.